This T cell receptor beta chain was sequenced during a study of human T cells and chemical hapten exposure. Background on the study: An approximately 2 cm by approximately 2 cm inner upper arm patch received 2% DPC for sensitization. Points from the study as a whole: Patch test score tracked positively with PT1 expanded TCR counts.

Time point here: patch test 3, about 24 weeks after DPC sensitization. Treatment specified: therapeutic diphenylcyclopropenone sensitization with weekly scalp DPC. TCRdb re-analysed the RACE reads in MiXCR, keeping a single row per CDR3 protein. The sample has 150,000 to 200,000 distinct CDR3 sequences; 24% are singletons. For this clonotype: As yet, its antigen is unknown.

V was pared by 4 bases and J by 3 bases, with 12 bases of the junction left unmatched. The CDR3 sequence is 16 residues long. CDR1 is SGHVS, CDR2 FNYEAQ, per germline. This sequence originates from a woman aged 40 to 55 with alopecia areata. Some clones in this sample may be carry-over from other donors' samples. This sequence joins TRBV7-6 and TRBJ2-7, with 7 bases aligning to TRBD1. The specimen comprised whole blood, sampled in connection with sensitization to the hapten diphenylcyclopropenone (DPC). CDR3 sequence reads: CASSSTGTARIYEQYF. CDR3 nucleotides: TGTGCCAGCAGCTCCACAGGGACAGCCCGGATCTACGAGCAGTACTTC.